This T cell receptor beta chain was captured in a study of CD8 T cells in Susac syndrome. Through negative isolation, CD4+ and CD8+ T cells were obtained, while TEMRA cells were enriched using FACS. Reverse transcription used about 0.45 to 1 ug RNA and random hexamers. Amplification of TCR beta CDR3 across 54 Vbeta and 13 Jbeta was performed with immunoSEQ multiplex PCR. Each CDR3 protein is one row after TCRdb ran MiXCR on the immunoSEQ multiplex PCR reads. The profile covers some 180,000 distinct CDR3 sequences, with roughly 94% appearing a single time and about 0.1% taken by the ten largest. The V end lost 0 bases, the J end lost 3 bases, and 14 bases lay between the germline ends. CDR3 length equals 16 residues. Germline V gene lookup returns CDR1 MNHNY and CDR2 SVGAGI (reference sequence).

The chain uses TRBV6-6 and TRBJ1-2, with D hard to call. The TCR was taken from a human donor with Susac syndrome. Sequencing used CD4+ T cells from PBMCs. CDR3 residues: CASSYSTARGDYGYTF. CDR3 DNA sequence: TGTGCCAGCAGTTACTCGACCGCCCGGGGAGACTATGGCTACACCTTC.